The next 23 T cell receptor beta chains were all read from a single sample in a study of cytomegalovirus exposure and HLA in healthy donors. Use of 60 Vbeta and 13 Jbeta primers characterized the PCR. The repertoire was sequenced with immunoSEQ multiplex PCR; TCRdb's copy has only in-frame clones and lacks some. The sample holds over 100,000 clones, over 60% seen once. The sequenced material came from PBMCs. The receptor source for this set is a man between 18 and 29 years old in good health and CMV-seronegative.

This clone turned up a few times. The chain employs TRBV2 and TRBJ2-1, with D hard to call. Germline CDR1 and CDR2: SNHLY and FYNNEI. The CDR3 contains 14 residues. V gave up 0 bases and J gave up 4 bases, with 7 bases separating them. The CDR3: CASSEAQRYNEQFF. The CDR3 bases are TGTGCCAGCAGTGAAGCGCAACGGTACAATGAGCAGTTCTTC.

Of note for this clone: Other DNA sequences in this specimen translate into the identical CDR3. J is TRBJ2-1 and V is TRBV5-4; weak D call: TRBD2 (7 bases). Trimming removed 4 bases from V and 7 bases from J, with 18 bases in between. Germline CDR1 is SGHNT and CDR2 is YYREEE (reference sequence). The length of the CDR3 is 15 residues. The chain's CDR3 is CASSAGLAGANEQFF. CDR3 sequence (DNA): TGTGCCAGCAGCGCGGGGCTGGCGGGGGCTAATGAGCAGTTCTTC.

The chain uses TRBV30 and TRBJ2-7; weak D call: TRBD1 (5 bases). This CDR3 contains 14 residues. Germline V gives CDR1 GTSNPN, CDR2 SVGIG (reference sequence). Trimming cost V 0 bases and J 5 bases, with 14 bases left between them. CDR3 sequence reads: CAWSVRRVNDEQYF. The CDR3 region has the DNA TGTGCCTGGAGTGTTCGCAGGGTCAACGACGAGCAGTACTTC.

J is TRBJ2-7 and V is TRBV7-9; 10 bases line up with TRBD1. Unmatched junction bases numbered 4, after V lost 7 bases and J lost 1 base. Germline lookup yields CDR1 SEHNR and CDR2 FQNEAQ (reference sequence). The CDR3 extends over 14 amino acids. CDR3 in amino acids: CASTPGQGSYEQYF. In nucleotides, the CDR3 is TGTGCCAGCACCCCGGGACAGGGGTCCTACGAGCAGTACTTC.

The V call is TRBV5-4, the J call TRBJ2-3; tentatively, D is TRBD1 (5 bases). Trimming took 3 bases from V and 1 from J, leaving 9 bases between them. Per the germline V gene, CDR1 is SGHNT and CDR2 is YYREEE (reference sequence). The CDR3 covers 14 residues. In DNA, the CDR3 is TGTGCCAGCAGCTACGGACAAGGCACAGATACGCAGTATTTT. Translated, it gives CASSYGQGTDTQYF. Full variable domain (rest looked up from reference TRBV5-4 and TRBJ2-3): ETGVTQSPTHLIKTRGQQVTLRCSSQSGHNTVSWYQQALGQGPQFIFQYYREEENGRGNFPPRFSGLQFPNYSSELNVNALELDDSALYLCASSYGQGTDTQYFGPGTRLTVL.

The chain is built from TRBV27 and TRBJ1-5; D not resolved. CDR1 is MNHEY and CDR2 is SMNVEV in the germline V gene (reference sequence). V gave up 4 bases and J gave up 2 bases, with 6 bases separating them. The CDR3 is 13 amino acids. The CDR3 DNA sequence: TGTGCCAGCAGTTCCCGGGGCAATCAGCCCCAGCATTTT. The encoded protein is CASSSRGNQPQHF.

This clone came up a few times. The rearrangement joins TRBV4-3 to TRBJ2-1, with a tentative D call TRBD1 (5 bases). Trimming stripped 2 bases from V and 8 bases from J, with 10 bases between. Germline-derived CDR1 and CDR2 are LGHNA and YSLEER. This CDR3 contains 13 residues. The CDR3 coding sequence is TGCGCCAGCAGCCAAACTTGGGGCTATGAGCAGTTCTTC. It encodes CASSQTWGYEQFF.

V gene TRBV27 combines with J gene TRBJ2-3; 8 positions agree with TRBD1. The J segment lost 3 bases and the V segment lost 8 bases, leaving 7 bases of the junction unmatched. The CDR3 length is 14 residues. Germline CDR1 reads MNHEY; CDR2 reads SMNVEV (reference sequence). The CDR3 here is CASQRQGLTDTQYF. In nucleotides, the CDR3 is TGTGCCAGCCAACGACAGGGGCTGACAGATACGCAGTATTTT.

This clone was seen a handful of times. The rearrangement joins TRBV5-3 to TRBJ1-1; D remains unclear. TRBV5-3 is designated an ORF whose function remains uncertain. With 0 bases removed from V and 5 bases from J, the gap between germline ends came to 14 bases. The CDR3 consists of 15 residues. CDR3 in amino acids: CARSLAHRRWTEAFF. The DNA of the CDR3 is TGTGCCAGAAGCTTGGCCCACCGGAGGTGGACTGAAGCTTTCTTT.

This chain connects TRBV6-6 to TRBJ1-2; weak D call: TRBD1 (5 bases). The germline V gene has CDR1 MNHNY and CDR2 SVGAGI (reference sequence). This CDR3 region has 15 residues. V was cut by 5 bases and J by 1 base, with 14 bases left in between. Here the CDR3 reads CASSRPGVDNYGYTF. For the CDR3, the DNA is TGTGCCAGCAGTCGTCCGGGGGTGGATAACTATGGCTACACCTTC.

This clone was counted only a few times. This chain connects TRBV28 to TRBJ2-7; 7 bases line up with TRBD1. CDR1 is MDHEN, CDR2 SYDVKM, per germline. The V segment lost 6 bases and the J segment 5 bases; nucleotides outside the gene matches: 13. This CDR3 contains 15 residues. The chain's CDR3 is CASRPTVLTGHEQYF. DNA of the CDR3: TGTGCCAGCAGACCAACTGTCCTGACAGGGCACGAGCAGTACTTC.

The gene calls are TRBV15 and TRBJ1-6, with TRBD1 identical over 8 bases. Germline CDR1 is LNHNV and CDR2 is YYDKDF (reference sequence). The CDR3 covers 18 residues. With V trimmed by 0 bases and J by 2 bases, 6 bases remained unmatched. Here the CDR3 reads CATSRDRQGATYNSPLHF. As DNA, the CDR3 is TGTGCCACCAGCAGAGATCGGCAGGGGGCCACCTATAATTCACCCCTCCACTTT.

By proportion, this clone is medium-sized. CDR3 sequence (DNA): TGCGCCAGCAGCCAAGATCTTGACTACGACAATGAGCAGTTCTTC. This gives the protein CASSQDLDYDNEQFF. The chain links TRBV4-1 to TRBJ2-1; D is possibly TRBD2 (5 bases). Germline V gene sequence: CDR1 MGHRA, CDR2 YSYEKL. Deletions cut 0 bases from V and 5 bases from J, with 11 bases between. CDR3 length: 15 residues.

This clone was seen only a few times. The V and J genes are TRBV29-1 and TRBJ2-3; tentative D call: TRBD2 (5 bases). Germline-derived CDR1 and CDR2 are SQVTM and ANQGSEA. This CDR3 is built from 11 residues. V was clipped by 7 bases and J by 3 bases, with 8 bases between them. CDR3 sequence reads: CSGTPTDTQYF. CDR3 sequence (DNA): TGCAGCGGGACTCCTACAGATACGCAGTATTTT.

The rearrangement joins TRBV6-4 to TRBJ2-3, with 8 bases aligning to TRBD1. CDR3 length: 15 amino acids. The V gene end was trimmed by 3 bases and the J gene end by 5 bases; junction bases not matched to a gene: 7. Germline CDR1 MRHNA, CDR2 SNTAGT. CDR3 nucleotide sequence: TGTGCCAGCAGTGAAAGGGCAGGGGGCGAAGATACGCAGTATTTT. This codes for CASSERAGGEDTQYF.

The rearrangement uses TRBV7-8 and TRBJ2-7; 10 positions match TRBD1. The ends lost 0 bases at V and 1 base at J; junction bases unmatched: 6. CDR1 is SGHVS, CDR2 FQNEAQ, per germline. This CDR3 is 17 amino acids long. DNA of the CDR3: TGTGCCAGCAGCTTAGCAGGGACAGGGGAGATGTCCTACGAGCAGTACTTC. Protein: CASSLAGTGEMSYEQYF.

The chain uses TRBV6-5 and TRBJ2-4; 8 bases map to TRBD1. The germline CDR1 and CDR2 sequences are MNHEY and SVGAGI. The CDR3 is made up of 14 amino acids. With V trimmed by 8 bases and J by 5 bases, 8 bases remained unmatched. The CDR3: CASRLTTGENIQYF. Here the CDR3 DNA reads TGTGCCAGCCGTCTGACGACAGGGGAAAACATTCAGTACTTC.

The sample holds a few counts of this clone. The genes are TRBV27 and TRBJ2-7, with 11 bases matching TRBD1. The CDR3 covers 12 residues. Germline assignment: CDR1 MNHEY and CDR2 SMNVEV (reference sequence). Trimming took 6 bases from V and 5 from J; bases not matched to a gene: 0. CDR3 nucleotide sequence: TGTGCCAGCAGGGACAGGGGGCACGAGCAGTACTTC. As protein: CASRDRGHEQYF.

This clone was counted between two and nine times. This rearrangement joins TRBV18 to TRBJ1-4; D is uncertain. The V end was cut by 2 bases, the J end by 4 bases, with 8 bases between. The CDR3 covers 14 residues. Germline loops: CDR1 KGHSH, CDR2 LQKENI. The CDR3: CASSPAGINEKLFF. In DNA form, the CDR3 reads TGTGCCAGCTCACCAGCCGGGATTAATGAAAAACTGTTTTTT.

This clone was picked up a small number of times. The chain recombines TRBV19 with TRBJ1-2; D may be TRBD1 (5 bases). The CDR3 is 13 residues long. V shed 7 bases and J shed 4 bases, with 13 bases lying between them. Germline CDR1 is LNHDA and CDR2 is SQIVND (reference sequence). The CDR3 DNA follows: TGTGCCAGTACAGGGAATATGGGCTATGGCTACACCTTC. This gives the protein CASTGNMGYGYTF.

This clone was picked up a small number of times. The gene calls are TRBV7-2 and TRBJ2-2; 10 bases are a match to TRBD1. The V and J ends lost 5 bases and 7 bases, in that order; junction bases with no gene match: 10. The germline V gene has CDR1 SGHTA and CDR2 FQGNSA. The CDR3 is 16 residues long. The chain's CDR3 is CASSPTGTGVGGELFF. The CDR3 coding sequence is TGTGCCAGCAGCCCGACTGGGACAGGGGTTGGCGGGGAGCTGTTTTTT.

The rearrangement joins TRBV6-6 to TRBJ1-3, with 9 bases that match TRBD1. The V gene end was trimmed by 5 bases and the J gene end by 11 bases; junction bases not matched to a gene: 7. There are 13 residues in the CDR3. Germline CDR1 MNHNY, CDR2 SVGAGI (reference sequence). CDR3 sequence: CASSRGQGRSIYF. In DNA, the CDR3 is TGTGCCAGCAGTAGAGGACAGGGGAGATCCATATATTTT.

This clone has only one observation. The V and J genes are TRBV5-6 and TRBJ2-1, with 13 positions matching TRBD2. The J segment lost 8 bases and the V segment lost 4 bases, leaving 9 bases of the junction unmatched. The CDR3 runs 16 residues. Germline values: CDR1 SGHDT, CDR2 YYEEEE. The CDR3 loop is CASSLPGTSGKDEQFF. The CDR3 nucleotides read TGTGCCAGCAGCCTGCCAGGGACTAGCGGGAAGGATGAGCAGTTCTTC.